This T cell receptor (beta chain) emerged from a study of blood T cell repertoires in COVID-19. The overall study: COVID-19 samples, acute and convalescent, were from the United States, Italy and Spain. Nucleic acid was either cDNA or gDNA, and it came from T cells, B-cell-depleted T cells, or PBMCs.

This clone was seen just once. Original methodology: Estimated nucleated cell counts came from reference gene primer amplification. The repertoire was sequenced with immunoSEQ multiplex PCR; TCRdb's copy has only in-frame clones and lacks some. That table gives V, J and clone size, and the DNA gave D and trimming. The sample comprises about 110,000 clones, under 85% of which are singletons, and about 4% rests with the top ten. Trimming removed 2 bases at V and 3 bases at J, with 7 bases between. Germline values: CDR1 PRHDT, CDR2 FYEKMQ (reference sequence). The CDR3 is made up of 13 amino acids. This receptor was identified in a woman in her 70s with acute or convalescent COVID-19. The chain couples TRBV13 to TRBJ1-1; D call uncertain. Sequencing used peripheral blood. Here the CDR3 reads CASSLRRDTEAFF. CDR3 bases: TGTGCCAGCAGCTTACGTCGGGACACTGAAGCTTTCTTT.